This entry describes one T cell receptor beta chain. The sample belongs to a study of shared clonotypes between healthy human individuals. Libraries were prepared by immunoSEQ multiplex PCR; TCRdb keeps only in-frame clonotypes and omits some of them. In the table there are about 2.5 million clones, approximately 90% of which are singletons. J lost 6 bases, V lost 8 bases, and 4 bases had no gene match. CDR3 length: 13 residues. The germline gives CDR1 LNHDA, CDR2 SQIVND (reference sequence). The material sequenced was naive CD4+ T cells from PBMCs. Subset noted: CD45RA+ positively selected. This TCR came from a man in his late teens or twenties in good health. Some clones in this sample may be carry-over from other donors' samples. This rearrangement joins TRBV19 to TRBJ1-5; 10 positions match TRBD1. CDR3 in amino acids: CASGGQGFQPQHF. The DNA of the CDR3 is TGTGCCAGTGGGGGACAGGGGTTTCAGCCCCAGCATTTT.